Sequencing of this T cell receptor (beta chain) was carried out in a study of OX40 agonist ivuxolimab in advanced cancers. Study findings and constraints: Also present in some nonresponders was a low level of normalized T-cell clonal expansion.

A note on this clone: Its antigen remains unknown.

Sequencing was performed with immunoSEQ multiplex PCR; in TCRdb, only in-frame clones are kept and a portion is missing. This table has about 61,000 clones, 70% to 90% appearing once. This TCR was recovered from an adult with an advanced solid tumor such as melanoma, head and neck, liver or kidney cancer. Sequencing was performed on CD4+ or CD8+ T cells sorted from blood, taken in a trial of the OX40 agonist ivuxolimab.

The CDR3 DNA sequence: TGTGCCAGCACGAGTGATAGGCTTAATCAGCCCCAGCATTTT. Translated: CASTSDRLNQPQHF. The rearrangement links TRBV2 to TRBJ1-5, with D uncertain. This CDR3 contains 14 residues. CDR1 and CDR2 from the germline V gene are SNHLY and FYNNEI. The V end lost 7 bases, the J end lost 4 bases, and 14 bases lay between the germline ends. Drawing the rest from reference TRBV2 and TRBJ1-5, the complete variable domain is EPEVTQTPSHQVTQMGQEVILRCVPISNHLYFYWYRQILGQKVEFLVSFYNNEISEKSEIFDDQFSVERPDGSNFTLKIRSTKLEDSAMYFCASTSDRLNQPQHFGDGTRLSIL.